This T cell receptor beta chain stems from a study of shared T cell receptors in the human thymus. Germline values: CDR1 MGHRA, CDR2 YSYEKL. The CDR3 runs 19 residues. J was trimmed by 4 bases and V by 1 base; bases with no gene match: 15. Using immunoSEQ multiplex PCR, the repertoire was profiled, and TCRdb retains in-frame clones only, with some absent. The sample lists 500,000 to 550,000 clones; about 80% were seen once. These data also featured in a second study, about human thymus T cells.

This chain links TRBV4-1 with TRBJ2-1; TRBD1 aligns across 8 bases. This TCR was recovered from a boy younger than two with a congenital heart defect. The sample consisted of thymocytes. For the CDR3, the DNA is TGCGCCAGCAGCCAAGGACAGGGGAAGGTGTCCCTTTCGTACAATGAGCAGTTCTTC. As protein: CASSQGQGKVSLSYNEQFF.